The 14 T cell receptor beta chains listed next were all sequenced from one sample in a study of chemoradiotherapy in HPV16-positive cancers (dated 2022 in TCRdb). To prepare the library, the immunoSEQ multiplex PCR assay was applied. TCRdb carries this immuneACCESS record with in-frame sequences only. Its versions omit some clonotypes, under half of them owing to an unresolved V gene in the studies checked, with the rest unexplained. The sample yields 25,000 to 30,000 clones; nearly 95% were counted once. The top ten clonotypes cover under 20% of the sample. The material was blood, obtained from a patient who underwent chemoradiotherapy. The receptors shown here come from a human donor with HPV-associated anogenital cancer.

The chain couples TRBV20-1 to TRBJ1-2, with D unresolved. CDR3 length equals 11 residues. The germline gives CDR1 DFQATT, CDR2 SNEGSKA (reference sequence). V lost 1 base to trimming and J lost 6 bases, with 6 bases between them. CDR3 nucleotides: TGCAGTGCTAGAGGCAGCGATGGCTACACCTTC. It specifies CSARGSDGYTF.

The table lists this clone with a few counts. The chain links TRBV18 to TRBJ1-6, with D unresolved. V lost 0 bases to trimming and J lost 6 bases, with 9 bases between them. CDR1 and CDR2 (germline): KGHSH, LQKENI. This CDR3 contains 15 residues. The CDR3 spells CASSPPSLVNSPLHF. In DNA, the CDR3 is TGTGCCAGCTCACCACCGTCACTTGTTAATTCACCCCTCCACTTT. The full variable domain, rest sourced from reference TRBV18 and TRBJ1-6, is NAGVMQNPRHLVRRRGQEARLRCSPMKGHSHVYWYRQLPEEGLKFMVYLQKENIIDESGMPKERFSAEFPKEGPSILRIQQVVRGDSAAYFCASSPPSLVNSPLHFGNGTRLTVT.

V is TRBV6-5 and J is TRBJ2-7, with 7 nucleotides matching TRBD1. The germline V gene encodes CDR1 MNHEY and CDR2 SVGAGI. The CDR3 is 15 amino acids. Germline trimming cut 6 bases from V and 3 bases from J; bases unmatched to any gene: 11. The CDR3 sequence: CASSKGQLAIYEQYF. As DNA, the CDR3 is TGTGCCAGCAGCAAGGGACAGCTAGCTATCTACGAGCAGTACTTC.

V usage is TRBV4-2 and J usage is TRBJ1-4; no reliable D call. The germline CDR1 and CDR2 sequences are LGHNA and YNFKEQ. This CDR3 has 15 residues. V gave up 4 bases and J gave up 0 bases, with 9 bases separating them. Written as DNA, the CDR3 is TGTGCCAGCAGCCTAGGACGGGCAACTAATGAAAAACTGTTTTTT. Translated, it gives CASSLGRATNEKLFF.

The chain has TRBV28 and TRBJ1-2, with TRBD1 as a possible D gene (6 bases). CDR1 MDHEN and CDR2 SYDVKM come from the germline V gene. Trimming removed 5 bases at V and 2 bases at J, with 9 bases between. The CDR3 length is 13 residues. In nucleotides, the CDR3 is TGTGCCAGCAGTGAGGGGGGGAACTATGGCTACACCTTC. Translating it yields CASSEGGNYGYTF.

The chain couples TRBV10-3 to TRBJ1-1, with 8 bases aligning to TRBD1. This CDR3 is built from 14 residues. After removal of 7 bases from V and 4 bases from J, the junction contained 8 bases not matched to a gene. CDR1 and CDR2 (germline): ENHRY, SYGVKD. CDR3 coding DNA: TGTGCCATCAACCCCGGACAGGGCAGCACTGAAGCTTTCTTT. It is translated as CAINPGQGSTEAFF.

This clone showed up just once. Because the CDR3's place on the DNA is in doubt, the DNA is left out and the CDR3 is given as listed by TCRdb. The chain is built from TRBV28 and TRBJ1-4; TRBD1 reflects the table's D call only, with no check against the DNA. Germline CDR1 reads MDHEN; CDR2 reads SYDVKM. The CDR3 totals 12 residues, both ends included. CDR3: CASRLPGENCFF.

The chain combines TRBV7-8 with TRBJ2-7; no definite D call. Trimming cost V 5 bases and J 7 bases, with 24 bases left between them. This CDR3 contains 16 residues. The germline V gene encodes CDR1 SGHVS and CDR2 FQNEAQ. CDR3 DNA: TGTGCCAGCAGCAATGGGTTTGGTAGCCGGGTCGAGGAGCAGTACTTC. It specifies CASSNGFGSRVEEQYF.

The V call is TRBV7-2, the J call TRBJ2-4; the D is unclear. Germline lookup yields CDR1 SGHTA and CDR2 FQGNSA. This CDR3 is built from 12 residues. The V end lost 1 base, the J end lost 7 bases, and 5 bases lay between the germline ends. CDR3 DNA sequence: TGTGCCAGCAGCTTAGGGTCCAACATTCAGTACTTC. It translates to CASSLGSNIQYF. Full variable domain (rest looked up from reference TRBV7-2 and TRBJ2-4): GAGVSQSPSNKVTEKGKDVELRCDPISGHTALYWYRQSLGQGLEFLIYFQGNSAPDKSGLPSDRFSAERTGGSVSTLTIQRTQQEDSAVYLCASSLGSNIQYFGAGTRLSVL.

The genes are TRBV9 and TRBJ2-2, with D possibly TRBD1 on 5 matching bases. Germline V gives CDR1 SGDLS, CDR2 YYNGEE. Trimming left V 3 bases short and J 5 bases short, with 11 bases between. The CDR3 loop spans 14 amino acids. DNA for the CDR3: TGTGCCAGCAGCGACCCACAGGATACCGGGGAGCTGTTTTTT. Protein product: CASSDPQDTGELFF. The entire variable domain, with the rest obtained from reference TRBV9 and TRBJ2-2, is as follows: DSGVTQTPKHLITATGQRVTLRCSPRSGDLSVYWYQQSLDQGLQFLIQYYNGEERAKGNILERFSAQQFPDLHSELNLSSLELGDSALYFCASSDPQDTGELFFGEGSRLTVL.

V gene TRBV19 combines with J gene TRBJ1-3; 9 bases line up with TRBD1. V lost 4 bases to trimming and J lost 4 bases; unmatched junction nucleotides: 8. Germline V CDR1 and CDR2: LNHDA, SQIVND (reference sequence). The CDR3 length is 16 residues. CDR3: CASSTLQGARGNTIYF. The CDR3 DNA sequence: TGTGCCAGTAGTACCCTACAGGGGGCTCGAGGAAACACCATATATTTT. Supplemented by reference TRBV19 and TRBJ1-3, the full variable domain reads DGGITQSPKYLFRKEGQNVTLSCEQNLNHDAMYWYRQDPGQGLRLIYYSQIVNDFQKGDIAEGYSVSREKKESFPLTVTSAQKNPTAFYLCASSTLQGARGNTIYFGEGSWLTVV.

The chain employs TRBV28 and TRBJ1-5; D may be TRBD1 (5 bases). V was trimmed by 5 bases and J by 0 bases, leaving 14 bases between them. Germline V gene lookup returns CDR1 MDHEN and CDR2 SYDVKM. This CDR3 has 16 residues. This CDR3 is CASSPPGGVSNQPQHF. CDR3 nucleotide sequence: TGTGCCAGCAGTCCCCCGGGGGGAGTTAGCAATCAGCCCCAGCATTTT.

J is TRBJ2-7 and V is TRBV2, with D unresolved. The CDR3 is 15 amino acids. From germline, CDR1 is SNHLY and CDR2 FYNNEI. V lost 6 bases, J lost 0 bases, and 15 bases lay in between. CDR3 coding DNA: TGTGCCAGCAGGAGGACCGAGCATAGCTCCTACGAGCAGTACTTC. Translation: CASRRTEHSSYEQYF.

J is TRBJ1-4 and V is TRBV5-1; D remains unclear. Between the trimmed V and J ends, which lost 0 bases and 4 bases, there was a span of 13 bases. Per germline, CDR1 SGHRS and CDR2 YFSETQ. CDR3 length: 16 residues. The CDR3: CASSLGVGNRNEKLFF. CDR3 nucleotides: TGCGCCAGCAGCTTGGGTGTCGGCAACCGTAATGAAAAACTGTTTTTT.